A selection of T cell receptor beta chains follows, all from one sample in a study of OX40 agonist ivuxolimab in advanced cancers. Repertoires were generated with immunoSEQ multiplex PCR, while TCRdb's copy carries only in-frame clones and drops some. The sample carries some 76,000 clones, 84% recorded once. The material sequenced was CD4+ or CD8+ T cells sorted from blood, taken in a trial of the OX40 agonist ivuxolimab. The origin of the receptors is an adult with an advanced solid tumor such as melanoma, head and neck, liver or kidney cancer. Each CDR3 is given with its conserved first and last residue. Fields, in order: CDR3 protein, V gene, clone size, J gene. Rows give clone size only sometimes, using once, few, many, or a class for an expanded clone.

cdr3_aa: CASSFIGTSTEQYF
v_call: TRBV28
clone_size: .
j_call: TRBJ2-7

cdr3_aa: CASSAGTAGIQETQYF
v_call: TRBV9
clone_size: once
j_call: TRBJ2-5

cdr3_aa: CASSLLLESSYEQYF
v_call: TRBV7-2
clone_size: .
j_call: TRBJ2-7

cdr3_aa: CAWSGAGQEETQYF
v_call: TRBV30
clone_size: once
j_call: TRBJ2-5

cdr3_aa: CASRGQPNTEAFF
v_call: TRBV4-3
clone_size: .
j_call: TRBJ1-1

cdr3_aa: CASSVDSGQVANYGYTF
v_call: TRBV9
clone_size: .
j_call: TRBJ1-2

cdr3_aa: CASSYGGGETQYF
v_call: TRBV6-5
clone_size: .
j_call: TRBJ2-5

cdr3_aa: CASSPEAAGPYEQYF
v_call: TRBV7-9
clone_size: .
j_call: TRBJ2-7

cdr3_aa: CATSRVWTANTGELFF
v_call: TRBV15
clone_size: .
j_call: TRBJ2-2

cdr3_aa: CASSLGASGQGAGPYGYTF
v_call: TRBV27
clone_size: .
j_call: TRBJ1-2

cdr3_aa: CAISPTGDSGNTIYF
v_call: TRBV10-3
clone_size: .
j_call: TRBJ1-3

cdr3_aa: CAISPGVRGNTEAFF
v_call: TRBV10-3
clone_size: .
j_call: TRBJ1-1

cdr3_aa: CASRAHNSPLHF
v_call: TRBV25-1
clone_size: .
j_call: TRBJ1-6

cdr3_aa: CASSQATGHNPYEQYF
v_call: TRBV18
clone_size: once
j_call: TRBJ2-7

cdr3_aa: CATSRDQRAGELFF
v_call: TRBV15
clone_size: few
j_call: TRBJ2-2